This T cell receptor (gamma chain) was sequenced during a study of gamma-delta T cells after stem cell transplantation. This clone ranks as large. Distinct nucleotide sequences in the sample also encode this CDR3. TCRdb redid the clone calls on the RT-PCR reads with CATT. In the table there are several hundred gamma-chain clones, less than 5.5% of which are singletons. The CDR3 runs to 19 residues. Losses at the gene ends were 3 bases for V and 4 bases for J; bases not matched to a gene: 12. CDR1 is GITISATS, CDR2 ISYDGTV, per germline (reference sequence). The sample consisted of gamma-delta T cells. The J gene is TRGJP, the V gene TRGV9. The TCR was taken from a human donor. It is not recorded whose cells these are; they may come from a transplant donor. CDR3 region: CALWETRLRQELGKKIKVF. In DNA form, the CDR3 reads TGTGCCTTGTGGGAGACTCGCCTCAGACAAGAGTTGGGCAAAAAAATCAAGGTATTT.